This T cell receptor (beta chain) was sequenced during a study of T cell responses to AZD1222 COVID-19 vaccine (dated by TCRdb to the early 2020s). About the full investigation: TCR sequencing covered fewer than 250 trial participants: about 210 given two doses of AZD1222 and 26 given two doses of MenACWY control vaccine. Trial participants were enrolled into age subgroups of 18-55, 56-69 and 70-plus years, which contained around 140, 26 and 57 TCR-sequenced participants, respectively. Results the study describes overall, beyond this receptor: Conclusions about previously exposed vaccinees are limited because only six or seven AZD1222 recipients were SARS-CoV-2 seropositive at baseline. After two AZD1222 doses, spike-specific TCR breadth and depth were significantly higher than at day 0 and than in MenACWY recipients. The 56-69-year group was small, and its depth increase did not reach significance, likely because of low power. The vaccine-associated CD4 TCRs covered the entire spike protein, and the dominant responses fell in regions 160-218 and 743-854. Reportedly, close to half of the unique spike-specific TCRs recognized epitopes lying outside the regions that are mutated in the B.1.351 and B.1.1.7 variants. Because no day 14 peak-response samples were available, the repertoires could be characterized only after the peak T cell response. Most participants were white British and females outnumbered males, and the authors suggested that clonal diversity may have been underestimated.

Comment on this clone: Its antigen remains unidentified. The input lacks base qualities; no much larger clone sits a single base away.

The CDR3 regions of human TCRbeta chains were analyzed by immunosequencing. In the source study's methods: Repertoire TCRs were matched against a reference library of SARS-CoV-2-specific TCRs generated with the MIRA antigen-specificity platform. Breadth was defined as the fraction of unique TCRs that were SARS-CoV-2-associated. Depth was defined as the fraction of total T cells that were SARS-CoV-2-associated. Using the MIRA data, each spike-specific TCR was mapped to the spike region that the TCR reacts to and placed in a CD4 or CD8 class. Log10-transformed breadth and depth values were compared by one-way ANOVA with Sidak's multiple comparisons tests. In its TCRdb copy, this immuneACCESS table keeps in-frame sequences only and misses some clones. Where compared with another copy, unresolved V genes explain less than half of these, and the others have no known cause. V and J calls plus clone size are reproduced from that table; the DNA served to infer D and trimming. This sample comprises more than 120,000 clones, about 92% of them detected only once. Under 2% of the sample lies in the top ten.

The germline V gene yields MDHEN for CDR1 and SYDVKM for CDR2. The CDR3, cysteine through phenylalanine, is 13 amino acids long. Only CDR3 DNA is held: 39 bases, read in frame from base 1. The trim is 8 bases for V and 1 base for J, with a gap of 9 bases between the germline ends. The meaning of the sample's time point label: about 28 days (+/-7) after the second vaccine dose. AZD1222 recipients with second doses at about 4 weeks or about 12 weeks were pooled, because spike-specific TCR depth and breadth did not differ between schedules. Samples from vaccinated people were obtained from the UK trials COV001 and COV002, which included a single-blind randomized controlled phase 2/3 trial of AZD1222 (ChAdOx1 nCoV-19) in healthy adults. For TCRbeta chain sequencing, PBMC samples were collected from trial participants at day 0 and at day 28 after the second dose.

The TCR sequence derives from an adult who received the AZD1222 COVID-19 vaccine. The chain is encoded by TRBV28 joined to TRBJ1-5; a weak D assignment points to TRBD1 (5 bases agree). The specimen comprised peripheral blood, sampled 28 days after the second AZD1222 dose. The nucleotide sequence reads TGTGCCAGCTTACCAGGGAGCAATCAGCCCCAGCATTTT. This encodes CASLPGSNQPQHF.